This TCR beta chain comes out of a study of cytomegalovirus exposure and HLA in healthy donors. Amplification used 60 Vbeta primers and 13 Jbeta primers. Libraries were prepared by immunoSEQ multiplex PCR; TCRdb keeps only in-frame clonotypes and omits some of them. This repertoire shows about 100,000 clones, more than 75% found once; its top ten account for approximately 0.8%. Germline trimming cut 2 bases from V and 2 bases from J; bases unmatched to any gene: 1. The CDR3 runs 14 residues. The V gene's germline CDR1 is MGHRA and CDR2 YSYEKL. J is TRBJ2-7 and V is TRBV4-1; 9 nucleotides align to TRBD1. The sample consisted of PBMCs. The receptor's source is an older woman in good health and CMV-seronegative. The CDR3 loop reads CASSQRTGAYEQYF. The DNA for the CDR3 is TGCGCCAGCAGCCAACGGACAGGGGCCTACGAGCAGTACTTC.